Listed here are 19 T cell receptor beta chains from one sample, sequenced in a study of blood T cells in healthy people across ages. Combining a sample-barcoded 5' primer with a J-beta primer mix, a second PCR ran for about 7 to 12 cycles. TCRdb fed the 5' RACE reads into MiXCR, producing one record per CDR3 protein. The sample lists 600,000 or so distinct CDR3 sequences; 40% to 50% were seen once. Sequenced sample: blood. The receptors derive from a man older than 75 in good health.

CDR3 region: CASTTGQLRTNEQYF. The DNA of the CDR3 is TGTGCCAGCACCACTGGACAGCTGAGGACCAACGAGCAGTACTTC. The chain couples TRBV28 to TRBJ2-7; D is possibly TRBD1 (6 bases). The V end lost 7 bases, the J end lost 5 bases, and 21 bases lay between the germline ends. Germline V gene sequence: CDR1 MDHEN, CDR2 SYDVKM. The CDR3 runs to 15 residues.

This chain uses TRBV12-3 or TRBV12-4 with TRBJ2-1; TRBD2 agrees at 15 bases. The CDR3 loop spans 16 amino acids. J was trimmed by 10 bases and V by 5 bases; bases with no gene match: 9. The CDR3 coding sequence is TGTGCCAGCAGTCCCCGGGGACTAGCGGGGGGTGAAGAGCAGTTCTTC. This gives the protein CASSPRGLAGGEEQFF.

The rearrangement joins TRBV11-1 to TRBJ2-7; D is uncertain. The V end was cut by 1 base, the J end by 2 bases, with 6 bases between. Looked up from germline, CDR1 is SGHAT and CDR2 is FQDESV (reference sequence). There are 13 residues in the CDR3. The CDR3 is CASSLGNAYEQYF. The CDR3 DNA sequence: TGTGCCAGCAGCTTAGGGAACGCCTACGAGCAGTACTTC. Combining the CDR3 with reference TRBV11-1 and TRBJ2-7 gives the whole variable domain EAEVAQSPRYKITEKSQAVAFWCDPISGHATLYWYRQILGQGPELLVQFQDESVVDDSQLPKDRFSAERLKGVDSTLKIQPAELGDSAMYLCASSLGNAYEQYFGPGTRLTVT.

The J gene is TRBJ2-1, the V gene TRBV5-1, with D possibly being TRBD2 (7 bases). Germline CDR1 is SGHRS and CDR2 is YFSETQ. CDR3 length: 14 amino acids. V lost 0 bases, J lost 9 bases, and 13 bases lay in between. The CDR3 nucleotides are TGCGCCAGCAGCTTGGCCGGGGGGCAGGGTGAGCAGTTCTTC. Its protein product is CASSLAGGQGEQFF.

This clonotype came up once. The V and J genes are TRBV11-1 and TRBJ2-7; 12 bases map to TRBD2. Unmatched junction bases numbered 3, after V lost 1 base and J lost 2 bases. Germline V gene lookup returns CDR1 SGHAT and CDR2 FQDESV (reference sequence). There are 16 residues in the CDR3. In DNA form, the CDR3 reads TGTGCCAGCAGCTTAGGGACTAGCGGGGACGCCTACGAGCAGTACTTC. Amino acid sequence: CASSLGTSGDAYEQYF.

J is TRBJ2-1 and V is TRBV7-2; 10 nucleotides match TRBD2. This CDR3 is built from 16 residues. V shed 3 bases, J shed 8 bases, and the junction held 10 bases outside the gene matches. Germline V gene lookup returns CDR1 SGHTA and CDR2 FQGNSA. CDR3 sequence (DNA): TGTGCCAGCAGCTTGGGACTAGCGCCTTCTTTCGATGAGCAGTTCTTC. Its protein is CASSLGLAPSFDEQFF.

The rearrangement uses TRBV6-6 and TRBJ1-1; a weak D match, TRBD1 (5 bases). Trimming cost V 5 bases and J 5 bases, with 12 bases left between them. CDR3 size: 13 residues. The germline gives CDR1 MNHNY, CDR2 SVGAGI (reference sequence). This CDR3 reads CASSKPGGTEAFF. The CDR3 bases are TGTGCCAGCAGTAAACCGGGGGGGACTGAAGCTTTCTTT.

The chain couples TRBV20-1 to TRBJ2-1; TRBD1 or TRBD2 may be the D gene (5 bases each). The germline V gene encodes CDR1 DFQATT and CDR2 SNEGSKA (reference sequence). CDR3 size: 16 residues. The V and J ends lost 6 bases and 8 bases respectively, with 26 bases between them. Written as DNA, the CDR3 is TGCAGTGCAACGCGCGCCGGGGCCCGGGGCGTGGATGAGCAGTTCTTC. As protein: CSATRAGARGVDEQFF.

The CDR3 sequence is CASTQTRGQLYEQYF. Here the CDR3 DNA reads TGTGCCAGCACCCAAACCCGGGGACAGCTCTACGAGCAGTACTTC. V usage is TRBV12-3 or TRBV12-4 and J usage is TRBJ2-7; TRBD1 matches 7 bases. The CDR3 length is 15 residues. The V gene end was trimmed by 7 bases and the J gene end by 3 bases; junction bases not matched to a gene: 12.

The chain recombines TRBV6-2 or TRBV6-3 with TRBJ2-5; a possible D gene is TRBD2 (6 bases). Between the trimmed V and J ends, which lost 7 bases and 1 base, there was a span of 10 bases. The CDR3 length is 13 residues. CDR1 and CDR2 (germline): MNHEY, SVGEGT. CDR3 nucleotide sequence: TGTGCCAGCACCAGGGACTCCCAAGAGACCCAGTACTTC. Amino acid sequence: CASTRDSQETQYF.

The rearrangement joins TRBV6-2 or TRBV6-3 to TRBJ2-5; D is ambiguous. The assigned J gene may be wrong: the sequence end matches TRBJ2-7 better. The CDR3 is made up of 13 amino acids. Per germline, CDR1 MNHEY and CDR2 SVGEGT. CDR3 region: CASISSARYEQYF. The DNA of the CDR3 is TGTGCCAGCATTTCATCGGCGCGGTACGAGCAGTACTTC.

In this sample, this clonotype turned up a few times. V is TRBV7-8 and J is TRBJ1-4; D call uncertain. The CDR3 contains 15 residues. Trimming stripped 5 bases from V and 5 bases from J, with 15 bases between. CDR1 is SGHVS, CDR2 FQNEAQ, per germline. The CDR3 bases are TGTGCCAGCAGCGCCGAGCAAAAACAGAATGAAAAACTGTTTTTT. Protein sequence: CASSAEQKQNEKLFF.

The chain joins TRBV7-3 to TRBJ2-2; no reliable D call. The CDR3 has 14 amino acids. CDR1 is SGHTA, CDR2 FQGTGA, per germline. Between the trimmed V and J ends, which lost 5 bases and 8 bases, there was a span of 15 bases. The CDR3 coding sequence is TGTGCCAGCAGCGACCGGCTACCTACAGGGGAGCTGTTTTTT. The encoded protein is CASSDRLPTGELFF.

The chain is built from TRBV24-1 and TRBJ2-5, with TRBD1 matching over 8 bases. CDR3 length: 15 residues. V was pared by 1 base and J by 11 bases, with 11 bases of the junction left unmatched. Germline CDR1 is KGHDR and CDR2 is SFDVKD. CDR3 DNA sequence: TGTGCCACCAGTGATTTAGGCCAGGGGGCTTGGGAGCAGTACTTC. Its translation is CATSDLGQGAWEQYF.

The gene calls are TRBV29-1 and TRBJ2-7, with 7 bases identical to TRBD2. This CDR3 contains 15 residues. Per the germline V gene, CDR1 is SQVTM and CDR2 is ANQGSEA. Trimming took 7 bases from V and 2 from J; bases not matched to a gene: 14. CDR3 sequence: CSASNSGLGAYEQYF. The CDR3 DNA reads as TGCAGCGCCTCAAATAGTGGACTAGGAGCCTACGAGCAGTACTTC.

CDR3 in DNA: TGCGCCAGCAGCCAAGAAGTGGGGTTCCTAATTAACTACGAGCAGTACTTC. Its protein product is CASSQEVGFLINYEQYF. The chain recombines TRBV4-1 with TRBJ2-7; D remains ambiguous. V was trimmed by 0 bases and J by 3 bases, leaving 18 bases between them. The CDR3 length is 17 residues. The germline V gene encodes CDR1 MGHRA and CDR2 YSYEKL.

The chain has TRBV24-1 and TRBJ2-5; D perhaps matches TRBD2 (6 bases). In germline, CDR1 is KGHDR, CDR2 SFDVKD. The CDR3 covers 16 residues. The V and J ends lost 2 bases and 0 bases respectively, with 12 bases between them. CDR3 DNA sequence: TGTGCCACCAGTGATTGGAAACTAGCAGACCAAGAGACCCAGTACTTC. Its protein product is CATSDWKLADQETQYF.

The V and J genes are TRBV6-2 or TRBV6-3 and TRBJ1-5; a weak D match, TRBD1 (5 bases). The CDR3 has 16 residues. CDR1 is MNHEY, CDR2 SVGEGT, per germline. The ends were cut back, 6 bases at V and 6 bases at J, with 21 bases in the middle. CDR3 amino acids: CASSHMSGGGVQPQHF. CDR3 coding DNA: TGTGCCAGCAGCCACATGTCCGGTGGAGGGGTTCAGCCCCAGCATTTT.

J is TRBJ1-6 and V is TRBV9; D not resolved. Per the germline V gene, CDR1 is SGDLS and CDR2 is YYNGEE. Trimming stripped 2 bases from V and 7 bases from J, with 10 bases between. This CDR3 is 14 amino acids long. CDR3 nucleotides: TGTGCCAGCAGCGTTGGGCGGTACAATTCACCCCTCCACTTT. Translated: CASSVGRYNSPLHF.